The source of this TCR beta chain is a study of T cell responses to AZD1222 COVID-19 vaccine. At the level of the study: Some second doses came at about 4 weeks and others at about 12 weeks; these were pooled. Whole-study findings and limits: It should be noted that donors were predominantly white British and more often female, and clonal diversity was possibly underestimated. It was only a handful of AZD1222 recipients who were seropositive at baseline. No repertoire was sampled before or during the peak T cell response, only after it.

The ends were cut back, 2 bases at V and 6 bases at J, with 8 bases in the middle. CDR1 is KGHSH and CDR2 is LQKENI in the germline V gene. The CDR3 runs to 13 residues. Regarding this clone: Its antigen remains unknown.

Clones were read by immunoSEQ multiplex PCR, and TCRdb kept only the in-frame ones, dropping some. The sample records 140,000 to 150,000 clones, 80% to 90% being singletons. The source material was peripheral blood, sampled on day 0 of AZD1222 vaccination. This clonotype was obtained from an adult in good health. The gene calls are TRBV18 and TRBJ2-1; possible D gene TRBD1, 5 bases. This CDR3 is CASSPWQGNEQFF. The CDR3 coding sequence is TGTGCCAGCTCACCATGGCAGGGCAATGAGCAGTTCTTC.